This T cell receptor (beta chain) was captured in a study of shared clonotypes between healthy human individuals. Some clones are missing from TCRdb's copy, which holds only in-frame ones; the method was immunoSEQ multiplex PCR. Seen here are 2 million to 2.5 million clones, nearly 97% observed once, and the top ten hold roughly 0.13%. The germline V and J ends were trimmed by 5 bases and 7 bases, with 18 bases remaining between them. The CDR3 sequence is 15 residues long. Germline V lookup: CDR1 SNHLY, CDR2 FYNNEI. The clonotype was recovered from a man aged 18 to 35 in good health. The chain employs TRBV2 and TRBJ1-5; no firm D call. The specimen sequenced was naive CD4+ T cells sorted from blood. Indicated subset: CD45RA+ positively selected. The CDR3: CASSNSQAANQPQHF. The CDR3 nucleotides are TGTGCCAGCAGTAATTCGCAGGCGGCGAACCAGCCCCAGCATTTT. The full variable domain, with the rest looked up from reference TRBV2 and TRBJ1-5, is EPEVTQTPSHQVTQMGQEVILRCVPISNHLYFYWYRQILGQKVEFLVSFYNNEISEKSEIFDDQFSVERPDGSNFTLKIRSTKLEDSAMYFCASSNSQAANQPQHFGDGTRLSIL.